This T cell receptor (beta chain) was retrieved from a study of T cell responses to AZD1222 COVID-19 vaccine. General observations from the study: Donors were largely white British and mainly female; clonal diversity was possibly underestimated. Vaccine-associated CD4 TCRs spanned spike, dominant at 160-218 and 743-854.

To note about this clone: Its antigen is currently unknown.

Assay used: immunoSEQ multiplex PCR; TCRdb lists only in-frame clones, some missing. The sample comprises 130,000 or so clones, roughly nine tenths of which are singletons, and 2.5% to 3.5% rests with the top ten. CDR1 and CDR2 (germline): SEHNR, FQNEAQ (reference sequence). V lost 0 bases and J lost 4; bases outside the gene matches: 2. The CDR3 totals 15 residues. The rearrangement uses TRBV7-9 and TRBJ1-2; the match to TRBD1 covers 10 bases. The TCR comes from an adult in good health. This sample comprised peripheral blood, obtained on day 0 of AZD1222 vaccination. CDR3 nucleotides: TGTGCCAGCAGCTTAGCTGGGACAGGGGTCTATGGCTACACCTTC. This sequence encodes CASSLAGTGVYGYTF.